Listed below are T cell receptor beta chains from one sample, sequenced in a study of T cells in Graves' hyperthyroidism and ophthalmopathy. TCRdb redid the calling of the multiplex PCR reads with MiXCR, one entry per CDR3 protein. There are some 500,000 distinct CDR3 sequences in the sample; more than 15% occur only once, and approximately 30% lies in the top ten. The sequenced sample was blood. The source of these receptors is a woman aged 25-40 years with Graves' ophthalmopathy. CDR3s include the opening cysteine and the closing phenylalanine or tryptophan. The D gene is left open where the match is weak.

j_gene	d_gene	v_gene	CDR3aa
TRBJ2-7	NA	TRBV28	CATRSPQPQQYF
TRBJ1-1	TRBD1	TRBV30	CAWTLKGALAEAFF
TRBJ2-2	NA	TRBV10-3	CAIRGTENTGELFF
TRBJ1-2	NA	TRBV6-2/TRBV6-3	CATSPAGGDYGYTF
TRBJ2-7	NA	TRBV12-3/TRBV12-4	CASSDDASTYEQYF
TRBJ1-5	NA	TRBV12-3/TRBV12-4	CASSMRDARQPQHF
TRBJ2-7	NA	TRBV18	CASSPPGLDNYEQYF
TRBJ2-1	TRBD2	TRBV30	CAWSPFLAGVAGEQFF
TRBJ2-4	NA	TRBV4-3	CASSQDQEPQNIQYF
TRBJ2-4	TRBD1	TRBV7-9	CASSYDRVNIQYF
TRBJ2-5	NA	TRBV30	CAWSVRQQETQYF
TRBJ1-4	NA	TRBV7-8	CATQYHEKLFF
TRBJ2-7	TRBD2	TRBV12-3/TRBV12-4	CASSFGTSDEQYF
TRBJ2-3	TRBD1	TRBV2	CASSKGQASGDTQYF
TRBJ1-1	NA	TRBV25-1	CASSEGFGVWNTEAFF
TRBJ1-2	TRBD1	TRBV20-1	CSAPDPGQGYGYTF
TRBJ2-7	NA	TRBV7-3	CASSLLRGMAGYEQYF
TRBJ2-7	NA	TRBV30	CAGGTRLYEQYF
TRBJ2-1	TRBD2	TRBV4-3	CASSQTSGIVGEQFF
TRBJ2-1	TRBD2	TRBV6-2/TRBV6-3	CASSSVGAGAVDEQFF
TRBJ1-5	NA	TRBV29-1	CSVDPGLPRGSQPQHF
TRBJ1-2	NA	TRBV5-1	CASSFGQPVTGGYTF
TRBJ2-7	TRBD2	TRBV9	CASSVGSSSGLAGKGGHEQYF
TRBJ2-6	NA	TRBV28	CASSLRGAGANVLTF
TRBJ2-1	NA	TRBV6-1	CASSVRGNEQFF
TRBJ2-3	NA	TRBV4-1	CASSQVGGRTDTQYF
TRBJ1-1	NA	TRBV7-9	CASSRDSPGAFF
NA	NA	TRBV6-2/TRBV6-3	CASSYQPRQGWTDTQHF
TRBJ2-1	TRBD2	TRBV20-1	CSARTSGSPWQFF
TRBJ2-3	TRBD2	TRBV7-3	CASTPGGGNTDTQYF
TRBJ1-2	NA	TRBV5-1	CASSLDGNYNYGYTF
TRBJ2-7	NA	TRBV14	CASSQGPIIAYEQYF
TRBJ2-2	TRBD1	TRBV5-1	CASRSGQGVGELFF
TRBJ2-3	NA	TRBV20-1	CSARDWLSTDTQYF
TRBJ2-7	TRBD2	TRBV20-1	CSARELAGSYEQYF
TRBJ2-5	NA	TRBV20-1	CSARDMNGDSETQYF
TRBJ2-3	TRBD2	TRBV2	CATTVLAGGPNTQYF
TRBJ2-1	TRBD2	TRBV7-8	CASSLYLAGAHEQFF
TRBJ2-1	NA	TRBV12-3/TRBV12-4	CASSSLSGYNEQFF
TRBJ2-7	TRBD1	TRBV2	CASSRDRDEQYF
TRBJ2-5	NA	TRBV28	CASSSRESQETQYF
TRBJ2-1	TRBD2	TRBV6-2/TRBV6-3	CASTQREGYGNEQFF
TRBJ2-7	NA	TRBV3-1	CASSQDLRTAGRDEQYF
TRBJ1-1	NA	TRBV28	CASSPPMRTEAFF
TRBJ2-5	TRBD2	TRBV3-1	CASSPGLAVNGETQYF
TRBJ1-1	NA	TRBV7-2	CASSQLGGKRNTEAFF
TRBJ2-2	TRBD2	TRBV28	CASSSPGLAGGVVTGELFF
TRBJ1-6	NA	TRBV30	CAWSVERGRSSYNSPLHF
TRBJ1-5	TRBD1	TRBV7-3	CASSKSGQGYNQPQHF
TRBJ1-1	NA	TRBV19	CASSISGELTEAFF
TRBJ1-6	NA	TRBV30	CAWSPGNSPLHF
TRBJ2-1	NA	TRBV2	CASKGDYSSYNEQFF
TRBJ2-1	NA	TRBV30	CAWSVGGAWDGEQFF
TRBJ1-4	NA	TRBV6-1	CASSETRGEKLFF
TRBJ2-1	TRBD2	TRBV20-1	CSALSGFYNEQFF
TRBJ2-5	TRBD2	TRBV3-1	CASSQARIAGIQETQYF